This TCR beta chain was identified during a study of blood T cell repertoires in COVID-19. Overall study: Sites in the United States, Italy and Spain provided acute and convalescent COVID-19 samples.

CDR1 and CDR2 from the germline V gene are SGHTA and FQGNSA. CDR3 length: 17 residues. After removal of 2 bases from V and 7 bases from J, the junction contained 14 bases not matched to a gene. Profiling relied on immunoSEQ multiplex PCR, and the TCRdb table lists in-frame clones only, not all of them. The sample shows nearly 70,000 clones, about 87% of them seen only once. The sample was peripheral blood. The sequence was obtained from a woman in her 70s with acute or convalescent COVID-19. The rearrangement links TRBV7-2 to TRBJ2-1; 7 bases match TRBD2. Here the CDR3 reads CASSLSSAGEVWNEQFF. The CDR3 DNA is TGTGCCAGCAGCTTATCTTCCGCGGGAGAGGTTTGGAATGAGCAGTTCTTC.